Below, 22 T cell receptor beta chains from the same sample are listed, as sequenced in a study of cytotoxic CD8 clonotypes in ibrutinib-treated CLL. Clones were sequenced by immunoSEQ multiplex PCR, and TCRdb holds only the in-frame ones, with some missing. The top ten hold 30% to 45% of the sample, which has over 100,000 clones, 58% seen once. The source material was PBMCs, sampled after 24 months of ibrutinib treatment. The receptor set was obtained from a human donor with chronic lymphocytic leukemia.

CDR3: CASSVGDRVVANTEAFF. The CDR3 DNA follows: TGTGCCAGCAGCGTAGGGGACAGGGTCGTAGCGAACACTGAAGCTTTCTTT. The chain joins TRBV9 to TRBJ1-1; 9 bases align to TRBD1. CDR1 and CDR2 from the germline V gene are SGDLS and YYNGEE. The CDR3 covers 17 residues. Trimming cost V 0 bases and J 1 base; bases outside gene matches: 7.

V and J are TRBV25-1 and TRBJ1-5, with D unresolved. The CDR3 is 14 amino acids. Looked up from germline, CDR1 is MGHDK and CDR2 is SYGVNS. Trimming pared 1 base from V and 6 bases from J, leaving 10 bases between. The CDR3 protein is CASSESTWSQPQHF. CDR3 bases: TGTGCCAGCAGTGAATCGACCTGGAGTCAGCCCCAGCATTTT.

The V gene is TRBV5-6, the J gene TRBJ2-2; TRBD1 matches at 8 bases. This CDR3 region has 15 residues. Germline trimming cut 0 bases from V and 4 bases from J; bases unmatched to any gene: 2. Germline V gives CDR1 SGHDT, CDR2 YYEEEE. The CDR3 region has the DNA TGTGCCAGCAGCTTGGTTGACAGGGGCACCGGGGAGCTGTTTTTT. Translation: CASSLVDRGTGELFF.

This clone was seen a few times. The gene calls are TRBV20-1 and TRBJ2-7, with TRBD1 as a possible D gene (5 bases). Trimming removed 5 bases from V and 5 bases from J, with 10 bases in between. The CDR3 has 11 amino acids. From germline, CDR1 is DFQATT and CDR2 SNEGSKA (reference sequence). This CDR3 reads CSAAQGNEQYF. CDR3 coding DNA: TGCAGTGCTGCCCAGGGCAACGAGCAGTACTTC.

This clone has just a few counts. V and J are TRBV27 and TRBJ2-7; a possible D gene is TRBD2 (5 bases). Germline V gives CDR1 MNHEY, CDR2 SMNVEV (reference sequence). The CDR3 loop spans 13 amino acids. Trimming shortened V by 8 bases and J by 1 base, and 12 bases separated the two germline ends. In nucleotides, the CDR3 is TGTGCCAGCGGAGGAAGGGTTTCCTACGAGCAGTACTTC. This translates into CASGGRVSYEQYF.

J is TRBJ2-2 and V is TRBV5-6; TRBD1 matches 7 bases. Per the germline V gene, CDR1 is SGHDT and CDR2 is YYEEEE. The CDR3 consists of 17 residues. V was clipped by 1 base and J by 3 bases; unmatched bases: 9. CDR3 in amino acids: CASSLLGDSSHTGELFF. For the CDR3, the DNA is TGTGCCAGCAGCTTGTTGGGGGACAGCTCTCACACCGGGGAGCTGTTTTTT.

The chain uses TRBV5-1 and TRBJ2-5; D gene uncertain. CDR1 is SGHRS and CDR2 is YFSETQ in the germline V gene. V dropped 2 bases and J dropped 5 bases, with 10 bases sitting between them. The CDR3 runs to 13 residues. The chain's CDR3 is CASSFRPGETQYF. In DNA, the CDR3 is TGCGCCAGCAGCTTTCGCCCTGGGGAGACCCAGTACTTC.

This clone was picked up a small number of times. The sample holds other DNA sequences that translate to the same CDR3. This chain joins TRBV6-6 and TRBJ1-3; D ambiguous. V was trimmed by 7 bases and J by 0 bases, leaving 10 bases between them. Germline values: CDR1 MNHNY, CDR2 SVGAGI (reference sequence). This CDR3 spans 14 amino acids. DNA of the CDR3: TGTGCCAGCATGAACGGGGACTCTGGAAACACCATATATTTT. It specifies CASMNGDSGNTIYF.

The rearrangement links TRBV5-1 to TRBJ1-2, with D possibly being TRBD1 (5 bases). CDR3 length: 15 residues. The germline gives CDR1 SGHRS, CDR2 YFSETQ. V lost 7 bases, J lost 5 bases, and 21 bases lay in between. DNA of the CDR3: TGCGCCAGCGGGGCGGGGACGGCCTTCACGTATGGCTACACCTTC. Translating gives CASGAGTAFTYGYTF. The entire variable domain, with the rest obtained from reference TRBV5-1 and TRBJ1-2, is as follows: KAGVTQTPRYLIKTRGQQVTLSCSPISGHRSVSWYQQTPGQGLQFLFEYFSETQRNKGNFPGRFSGRQFSNSRSEMNVSTLELGDSALYLCASGAGTAFTYGYTFGSGTRLTVV.

The chain links TRBV5-1 to TRBJ1-1; TRBD1 might be the D (6 bases). Germline values: CDR1 SGHRS, CDR2 YFSETQ. The CDR3 is 13 amino acids. V was clipped by 4 bases and J by 4 bases, with 11 bases between them. The CDR3: CASSRGLGTEAFF. Here the CDR3 DNA reads TGCGCCAGCAGCCGGGGGCTGGGCACTGAAGCTTTCTTT.

This chain links TRBV5-6 with TRBJ2-5; maybe TRBD1 (5 bases). The CDR3 is made up of 15 amino acids. With 2 bases removed from V and 0 bases from J, the gap between germline ends came to 11 bases. Germline V gives CDR1 SGHDT, CDR2 YYEEEE. In DNA, the CDR3 is TGTGCCAGCAGCTTTGCTACAGGCGACCAAGAGACCCAGTACTTC. It translates to CASSFATGDQETQYF. Supplemented by reference TRBV5-6 and TRBJ2-5, the full variable domain reads DAGVTQSPTHLIKTRGQQVTLRCSPKSGHDTVSWYQQALGQGPQFIFQYYEEEERQRGNFPDRFSGHQFPNYSSELNVNALLLGDSALYLCASSFATGDQETQYFGPGTRLLVL.

The chain employs TRBV7-8 and TRBJ2-7, with 7 nucleotides matching TRBD2. The CDR3 runs 15 residues. V gave up 5 bases and J gave up 1 base; unmatched junction bases: 8. Germline CDR1 is SGHVS and CDR2 is FQNEAQ. The CDR3 sequence is CASSPLAVSSYEQYF. DNA for the CDR3: TGTGCCAGCAGCCCTCTAGCGGTCTCATCCTACGAGCAGTACTTC.

This chain joins TRBV30 and TRBJ2-6, with D unresolved. CDR1 and CDR2 (germline): GTSNPN, SVGIG (reference sequence). The CDR3 has 14 residues. Trimming took off 3 bases at V and 0 bases at J, with 6 bases between the two ends. CDR3 residues: CAWRVSSGANVLTF. For the CDR3, the DNA is TGTGCCTGGAGAGTCAGCTCTGGGGCCAACGTCCTGACTTTC.

This clone came up a few times. The V and J genes are TRBV5-1 and TRBJ2-5; D gene uncertain. The CDR3 spans 15 residues. With 0 bases removed from V and 1 base from J, the gap between germline ends came to 10 bases. Germline assignment: CDR1 SGHRS and CDR2 YFSETQ. CDR3 in DNA: TGCGCCAGCAGCTTGGGAGCCGCCGCCCAAGAGACCCAGTACTTC. Protein product: CASSLGAAAQETQYF.

This chain uses TRBV27 with TRBJ2-2; 9 nucleotides match TRBD1. This CDR3 is built from 15 residues. V was clipped by 6 bases and J by 4 bases; unmatched bases: 6. Per the germline V gene, CDR1 is MNHEY and CDR2 is SMNVEV (reference sequence). The CDR3 bases are TGTGCCAGCAGGAAGGGACAGGGTACCACCGGGGAGCTGTTTTTT. As protein: CASRKGQGTTGELFF.

The rearrangement joins TRBV9 to TRBJ1-5; 8 bases fit TRBD1. Per germline, CDR1 SGDLS and CDR2 YYNGEE. V dropped 6 bases and J dropped 5; count of bases not matched to a gene: 7. The CDR3 loop spans 14 amino acids. The CDR3 here is CASITGQAHQPQHF. The CDR3 DNA is TGTGCCAGCATCACGGGACAGGCCCATCAGCCCCAGCATTTT.

This clone has only one observation. The V gene is TRBV20-1, the J gene TRBJ2-1; 8 nucleotides match TRBD2. This CDR3 comprises 11 residues. Germline V gene sequence: CDR1 DFQATT, CDR2 SNEGSKA (reference sequence). CDR3 region: CSGGGWNEQFF. CDR3 nucleotides: TGCAGCGGGGGGGGCTGGAATGAGCAGTTCTTC.

The J gene is TRBJ2-3, the V gene TRBV30, with 9 positions matching TRBD2. CDR1 GTSNPN and CDR2 SVGIG come from the germline V gene (reference sequence). Unmatched junction bases numbered 4, after V lost 2 bases and J lost 1 base. This CDR3 is 15 amino acids long. The CDR3 nucleotides read TGTGCCTGGAGTAGGGCTAGCGGGGGCACAGATACGCAGTATTTT. Its translation is CAWSRASGGTDTQYF.

This chain joins TRBV10-3 and TRBJ2-1, with 8 nucleotides matching TRBD1. Germline V lookup: CDR1 ENHRY, CDR2 SYGVKD. The CDR3 sequence is 15 residues long. V lost 6 bases, J lost 6 bases, and 10 bases stayed unmatched. The CDR3 DNA reads as TGTGCCATCAGCGACACAGGGGGATCGCGCAATGAGCAGTTCTTC. Its translation is CAISDTGGSRNEQFF.

A word on this clone: Since a much larger clone is just one base distant, this may be a read error. The chain couples TRBV11-2 to TRBJ2-2; no clear D gene. This CDR3 contains 14 residues. Trimming removed 1 base at V and 2 bases at J, with 5 bases between. Germline-derived CDR1 and CDR2 are SGHAT and FQNNGV. The CDR3 bases are TGTGCCAGCAGCTTAGCATATAACACCGGGGAGCTGTTTTTT. Translation: CASSLAYNTGELFF.

Concerning this clone: One end of the junction is discordant with germline, which a read error may explain. The chain carries TRBV6-6 and TRBJ2-7; 7 bases line up with TRBD2. Per the germline V gene, CDR1 is MNHNY and CDR2 is SVGAGI (reference sequence). The CDR3 totals 14 residues. CDR3 loop: CAGSYLSGAYEQYF. CDR3 in DNA: TGTGCCGGCAGTTATCTAAGCGGGGCCTACGAGCAGTACTTC.

J is TRBJ2-1 and V is TRBV2; D gene ambiguous. Germline V gene lookup returns CDR1 SNHLY and CDR2 FYNNEI. This CDR3 region has 13 residues. V shed 3 bases and J shed 5 bases, with 8 bases lying between them. The CDR3 here is CASSENRHNEQFF. As DNA, the CDR3 is TGTGCCAGCAGTGAGAACAGACACAATGAGCAGTTCTTC.